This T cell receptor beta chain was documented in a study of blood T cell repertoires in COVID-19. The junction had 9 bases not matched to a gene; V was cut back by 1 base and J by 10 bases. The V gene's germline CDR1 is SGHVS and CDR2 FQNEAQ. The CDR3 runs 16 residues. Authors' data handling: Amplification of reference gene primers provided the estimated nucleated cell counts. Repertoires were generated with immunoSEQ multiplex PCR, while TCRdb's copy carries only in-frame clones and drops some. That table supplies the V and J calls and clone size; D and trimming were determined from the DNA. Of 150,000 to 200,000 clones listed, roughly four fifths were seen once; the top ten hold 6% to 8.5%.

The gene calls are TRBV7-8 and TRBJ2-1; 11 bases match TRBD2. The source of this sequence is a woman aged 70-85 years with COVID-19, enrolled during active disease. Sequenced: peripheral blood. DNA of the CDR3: TGTGCCAGCAGCTTAGGGGGGACTAGCGGAGGCAGGGAGCAGTTCTTC. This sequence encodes CASSLGGTSGGREQFF.